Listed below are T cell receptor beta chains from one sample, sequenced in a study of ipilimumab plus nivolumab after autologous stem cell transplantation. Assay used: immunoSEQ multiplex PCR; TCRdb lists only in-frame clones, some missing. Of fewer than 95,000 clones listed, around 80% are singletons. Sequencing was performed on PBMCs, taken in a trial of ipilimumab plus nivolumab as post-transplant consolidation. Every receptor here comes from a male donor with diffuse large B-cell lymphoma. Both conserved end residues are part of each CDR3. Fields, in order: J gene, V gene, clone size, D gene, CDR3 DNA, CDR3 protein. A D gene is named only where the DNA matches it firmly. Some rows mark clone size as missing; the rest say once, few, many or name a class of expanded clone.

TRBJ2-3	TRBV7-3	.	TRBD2	TGTGCCAGCAGCTTATGGACTAGAAGCACAGATACGCAGTATTTT	CASSLWTRSTDTQYF
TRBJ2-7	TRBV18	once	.	TGTGCCAGCTCACCCAGGGGCTTGCCCTACGAGCAGTACTTC	CASSPRGLPYEQYF
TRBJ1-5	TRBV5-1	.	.	TGCGCCAGCAGCTCCCGAGGGGTGAATCAGCCCCAGCATTTT	CASSSRGVNQPQHF
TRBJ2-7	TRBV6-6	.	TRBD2	TGTGCCAGCAGTCCCTACCGGAGAATAGCGGGGGACGAGCAGTACTTC	CASSPYRRIAGDEQYF
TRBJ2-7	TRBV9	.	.	TGTGCCAGCAGCCCGATGAGTCAGCGGAGGCACGAGCAGTACTTC	CASSPMSQRRHEQYF
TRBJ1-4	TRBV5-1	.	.	TGCGCCAGCAGCACCGGTTTGGATACGGGTGAAAAACTGTTTTTT	CASSTGLDTGEKLFF
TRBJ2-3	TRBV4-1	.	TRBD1	TGCGCCAGCAGCCAAGGGGGACAGGGGTTTGGAGATACGCAGTATTTT	CASSQGGQGFGDTQYF
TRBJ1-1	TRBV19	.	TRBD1	TGTGCCAGCCGGTCGACAGGGGCATATACTGAAGCTTTCTTT	CASRSTGAYTEAFF
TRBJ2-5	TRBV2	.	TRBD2	TGTGCCAGCAGTGAAGCCGGGACTAGCGGAAAGACCCAGTACTTC	CASSEAGTSGKTQYF
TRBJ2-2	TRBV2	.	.	TGTGCCAGCGGGGGGGAACAGGGCATCGGGGAGCTGTTTTTT	CASGGEQGIGELFF
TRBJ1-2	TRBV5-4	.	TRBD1	TGTGCCAGCAGCCAGGACAGGGGAAATGGCTACACCTTC	CASSQDRGNGYTF
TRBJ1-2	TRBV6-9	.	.	TGTGCCAGCAGTCGACCCCATGGCTACACCTTC	CASSRPHGYTF
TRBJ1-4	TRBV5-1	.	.	TGCGCCAGCAGCTTGGAGGCCACAAATGAAAAACTGTTTTTT	CASSLEATNEKLFF
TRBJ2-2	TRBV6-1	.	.	TGTGCCAGCAGTGAATCCTGGGGCGCGAACACCGGGGAGCTGTTTTTT	CASSESWGANTGELFF
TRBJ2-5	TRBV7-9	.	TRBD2	TGTGCCAGCACCCTAGGGGGGGGCCTAGCGGGAGAGACCCAGTACTTC	CASTLGGGLAGETQYF
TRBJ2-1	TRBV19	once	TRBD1	TGTGCCAGTACCCCCCGGGACAGATACAATGAGCAGTTCTTC	CASTPRDRYNEQFF
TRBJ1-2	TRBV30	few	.	TGTGCCCAGACAGATACGGGTGGCTACACCTTC	CAQTDTGGYTF
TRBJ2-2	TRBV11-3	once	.	TGTGCCAGCAGCCAGGGACTGAACACCGGGGAGCTGTTTTTT	CASSQGLNTGELFF
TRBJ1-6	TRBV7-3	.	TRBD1	TGTGCCAGCAGCTTAACGGACAGGGTTTCACCCCTCCACTTT	CASSLTDRVSPLHF
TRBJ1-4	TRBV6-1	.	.	TGTGCCAGCAGTGAAAATCCACAGATTGCAACTAATGAAAAACTGTTTTTT	CASSENPQIATNEKLFF
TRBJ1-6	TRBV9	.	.	TGTGCCAGCAGCGAGCGTGGCCGAAGTAATTCACCCCTCCACTTT	CASSERGRSNSPLHF
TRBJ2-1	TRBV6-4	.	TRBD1	TGTGCCAGCAGTTACCCGGGACAGGGCCTCAATGAGCAGTTCTTC	CASSYPGQGLNEQFF
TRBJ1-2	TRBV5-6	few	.	TGTGCCAGCAGCTTGACAGGGAGCTACACCTTC	CASSLTGSYTF
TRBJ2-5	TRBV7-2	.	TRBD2	TGTGCCAGCAGCTCGGACCTAATTAGCGGGGGGATCCAAGAGACCCAGTACTTC	CASSSDLISGGIQETQYF
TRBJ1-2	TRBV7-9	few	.	TGTGCCAGCAGCTTAGGGTGGACGGGGAAAGGCTACACCTTC	CASSLGWTGKGYTF
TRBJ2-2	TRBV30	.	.	TGTGCCTGGAGGGGGGACACGAACACCGGGGAGCTGTTTTTT	CAWRGDTNTGELFF
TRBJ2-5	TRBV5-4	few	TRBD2	TGTGCCAGCAGCCCGCCAACGGAGCGGGGGGGACAAGAGACCCAGTACTTC	CASSPPTERGGQETQYF
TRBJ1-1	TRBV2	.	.	TGTGCCAGCACCTATACCCTTACGAACACTGAAGCTTTCTTT	CASTYTLTNTEAFF
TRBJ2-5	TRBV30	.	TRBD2	TGTGCCTGGAGTCCGGGACTAGCGGACCAAGAGACCCAGTACTTC	CAWSPGLADQETQYF
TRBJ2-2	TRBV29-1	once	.	TGCAGCGTCACAGATACGAACACCGGGGAGCTGTTTTTT	CSVTDTNTGELFF
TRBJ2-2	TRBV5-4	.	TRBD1	TGTGCCAGCAGCACGGGGACAGGGGGCATGGTAACCGGGGAGCTGTTTTTT	CASSTGTGGMVTGELFF
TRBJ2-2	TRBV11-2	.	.	TGTGCCAGCAGCTTCATTCGGGCCAGTAACACCGGGGAGCTGTTTTTT	CASSFIRASNTGELFF
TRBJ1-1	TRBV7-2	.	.	TGTGCCAGCAGCTCGCAATTGAACACTGAAGCTTTCTTT	CASSSQLNTEAFF
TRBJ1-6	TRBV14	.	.	TGTGCCAGCAGCCCTCTCGACCGAAGCTCCTATAATTCACCCCTCCACTTT	CASSPLDRSSYNSPLHF
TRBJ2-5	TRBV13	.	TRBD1	TGTGCCAGCAGCTTAGGCCTAAGATGGGGGACAGTTCAAGAGACCCAGTACTTC	CASSLGLRWGTVQETQYF
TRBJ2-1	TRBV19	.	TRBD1	TGTGCCAGTAGTATGCGCAGGGGGGAGCAGTTCTTC	CASSMRRGEQFF
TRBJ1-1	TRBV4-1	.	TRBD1	TGCGCCAGCAGCCAAACGCGGACAGGGGAAGCTTTCTTT	CASSQTRTGEAFF
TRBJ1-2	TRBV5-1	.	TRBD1	TGCGCCAGCAGCTTTCAAGAAGGACAGGGCGTATTCTATGGCTACACCTTC	CASSFQEGQGVFYGYTF
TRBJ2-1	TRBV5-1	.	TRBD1	TGCGCCAGCAGCTCCGGGACAGGGTTGAATGAGCAGTTCTTC	CASSSGTGLNEQFF
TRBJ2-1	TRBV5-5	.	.	TGTGCCAGCAGCTTGACAGGGCTGGATGAGCAGTTCTTC	CASSLTGLDEQFF
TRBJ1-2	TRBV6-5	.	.	TGTGCCAGCGGGAGGGTTCAGGGCGGGGGCTACACCTTC	CASGRVQGGGYTF
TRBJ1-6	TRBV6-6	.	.	TGTGCCAGCAGGGTTGGGACACTCTTTAATTCACCCCTCCACTTT	CASRVGTLFNSPLHF
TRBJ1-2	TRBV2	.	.	TGTGCCAGCAGTCTTAGAAATACTGGAGGCTACACCTTC	CASSLRNTGGYTF